The 29 T cell receptor beta chains below come from one sample, sequenced in a study of cytotoxic CD8 clonotypes in ibrutinib-treated CLL. Profiled with immunoSEQ multiplex PCR; TCRdb holds only in-frame clones, not every one. The table lists about 76,000 clones, less than 90% of them singletons. The starting material was PBMCs, obtained after 24 months of ibrutinib treatment. Every receptor here comes from a human donor with chronic lymphocytic leukemia.

The genes are TRBV28 and TRBJ1-2; 8 bases match TRBD1. The CDR3 sequence is 14 residues long. Per germline, CDR1 MDHEN and CDR2 SYDVKM. After removal of 6 bases from V and 5 bases from J, the junction contained 8 bases not matched to a gene. The CDR3, as DNA: TGTGCCAGCAGCCTCAGGGGGCTCACTTATGGCTACACCTTC. This codes for CASSLRGLTYGYTF.

The gene calls are TRBV18 and TRBJ2-5, with 10 bases lining up with TRBD1. Germline assignment: CDR1 KGHSH and CDR2 LQKENI. This CDR3 has 14 amino acids. With 3 bases clipped from V and 2 bases from J, the junction kept 0 bases outside the gene matches. CDR3 sequence (DNA): TGTGCCAGCTCACCGGACAGGGGGCAAGAGACCCAGTACTTC. Its protein is CASSPDRGQETQYF.

The V call is TRBV4-3, the J call TRBJ2-5; TRBD1 matches 8 bases. Unmatched junction bases numbered 9, after V lost 0 bases and J lost 9 bases. Germline values: CDR1 LGHNA, CDR2 YSLEER. This CDR3 is 15 amino acids long. The CDR3 DNA reads as TGCGCCAGCAGCCAAGATGGGACAGGCCGAGTTTCCCAGTACTTC. Encoded protein: CASSQDGTGRVSQYF.

This clone has only a few counts. The chain uses TRBV18 and TRBJ2-3, with 12 bases aligning to TRBD2. The CDR3 sequence is 17 residues long. Germline-derived CDR1 and CDR2 are KGHSH and LQKENI. V shed 6 bases and J 1 base; nucleotides not matched to a gene: 8. The CDR3 region is CASSPLLAGGRTDTQYF. The CDR3 DNA is TGTGCCAGCTCGCCTCTACTAGCGGGAGGACGCACAGATACGCAGTATTTT.

J is TRBJ1-3 and V is TRBV18, with D perhaps TRBD1 (5 bases). Trimming cost V 5 bases and J 2 bases, with 10 bases left between them. Germline V gene data show CDR1 as KGHSH and CDR2 as LQKENI. The CDR3 has 14 residues. The CDR3 loop reads CASSIRQTGNTIYF. CDR3 DNA: TGTGCCAGCTCAATACGACAGACTGGAAACACCATATATTTT.

The sample holds one count of this clone. This chain joins TRBV9 and TRBJ2-7, with D perhaps matching TRBD2 (5 bases). V was pared by 0 bases and J by 5 bases, with 15 bases between. Germline V CDR1 and CDR2: SGDLS, YYNGEE. This CDR3 is built from 15 residues. DNA for the CDR3: TGTGCCAGCAGCGTAGGGGCTGAGGGAGCGCACGAGCAGTACTTC. Protein product: CASSVGAEGAHEQYF.

V gene TRBV6-1 combines with J gene TRBJ2-7, with 7 bases that match TRBD2. The CDR3 spans 16 residues. Losses at the gene ends were 4 bases for V and 0 bases for J; bases not matched to a gene: 9. Per the germline V gene, CDR1 is MNHNS and CDR2 is SASEGT. CDR3 DNA: TGTGCCAGCAGTGCTGCAGCGGGGCTGAGCTCCTACGAGCAGTACTTC. It codes for CASSAAAGLSSYEQYF.

This clone came up a few times. The rearrangement uses TRBV9 and TRBJ2-5; 14 nucleotides align to TRBD2. CDR1 and CDR2 (germline): SGDLS, YYNGEE. V shed 0 bases and J 5 bases; nucleotides not matched to a gene: 9. CDR3 length: 18 residues. CDR3 protein: CASSVGRGTSGSGETQYF. The CDR3 DNA reads TGTGCCAGCAGCGTAGGGCGGGGGACTAGCGGGAGTGGTGAGACCCAGTACTTC.

The V call is TRBV15, the J call TRBJ1-2; 8 bases agree with TRBD1. The CDR3 sequence is 17 residues long. With 0 bases clipped from V and 8 bases from J, the junction kept 14 bases outside the gene matches. CDR1 is LNHNV, CDR2 YYDKDF, per germline (reference sequence). CDR3 loop: CATSREGGTGLRWGYTF. For the CDR3, the DNA is TGTGCCACCAGCAGAGAGGGGGGGACAGGCCTCCGGTGGGGCTACACCTTC.

The rearrangement links TRBV2 to TRBJ1-2; a weak D match, TRBD1 (6 bases). Germline assignment: CDR1 SNHLY and CDR2 FYNNEI. The CDR3 consists of 15 residues. V was pared by 5 bases and J by 8 bases, with 21 bases between. The CDR3 coding sequence is TGTGCCAGCAGTCTAACTAGGGGGAATCAGGAAGGCTACACCTTC. Translation gives CASSLTRGNQEGYTF.

J is TRBJ2-3 and V is TRBV5-1; TRBD2 matches 14 bases. Germline V gene data show CDR1 as SGHRS and CDR2 as YFSETQ. This CDR3 is built from 16 residues. V trimming: 4 bases; J trimming: 4 bases; junction bases outside the gene matches: 5. Written as DNA, the CDR3 is TGCGCCAGCAGCACCCGACTAGCGGGAGGGCCAGATACGCAGTATTTT. Protein product: CASSTRLAGGPDTQYF.

This clone was seen just once. This chain joins TRBV19 and TRBJ2-2; 7 bases are a match to TRBD2. CDR3 length: 14 residues. Trimming at V came to 4 bases and at J to 5 bases, leaving 4 bases not matched to a gene. Germline CDR1 is LNHDA and CDR2 is SQIVND (reference sequence). The CDR3 bases are TGTGCCAGTAGTAACGCCGGGGGGACCGGGGAGCTGTTTTTT. Translated: CASSNAGGTGELFF.

The rearrangement joins TRBV7-3 to TRBJ1-4; maybe TRBD1 (5 bases). The ends were cut back, 5 bases at V and 7 bases at J, with 17 bases in the middle. The CDR3 is made up of 15 amino acids. The germline V gene has CDR1 SGHTA and CDR2 FQGTGA. The CDR3 sequence: CASSPGGAGGEKLFF. Here the CDR3 DNA reads TGTGCCAGCAGCCCCGGTGGGGCCGGAGGTGAAAAACTGTTTTTT.

In its sample, this clone was seen once. The chain is built from TRBV15 and TRBJ1-5; possibly TRBD1 for D (5 bases). The CDR3 consists of 16 residues. In germline, CDR1 is LNHNV, CDR2 YYDKDF (reference sequence). Deletions cut 0 bases from V and 3 bases from J, with 12 bases between. CDR3 sequence (DNA): TGTGCCACCAGCAGAGATCTGACAGCTTTCAATCAGCCCCAGCATTTT. This codes for CATSRDLTAFNQPQHF.

This rearrangement joins TRBV4-1 to TRBJ2-3; unclear D gene. The V gene's germline CDR1 is MGHRA and CDR2 YSYEKL. There are 16 residues in the CDR3. V was trimmed by 0 bases and J by 6 bases, leaving 16 bases between them. In DNA, the CDR3 is TGCGCCAGCAGCCAAGATCTCGGCAGGCCCTCCGATACGCAGTATTTT. Its protein product is CASSQDLGRPSDTQYF.

The rearrangement links TRBV7-3 to TRBJ2-1; perhaps TRBD2 as D (5 bases). Germline CDR1 reads SGHTA; CDR2 reads FQGTGA. This CDR3 contains 17 residues. Trimming cost V 5 bases and J 9 bases, with 26 bases left between them. The CDR3 sequence: CASSPTPFGVRKSEQFF. CDR3 bases: TGTGCCAGCAGCCCCACCCCCTTCGGGGTTAGAAAGAGTGAGCAGTTCTTC. The complete variable domain, with remaining parts taken from reference TRBV7-3 and TRBJ2-1, reads GAGVSQTPSNKVTEKGKYVELRCDPISGHTALYWYRQSLGQGPEFLIYFQGTGAADDSGLPNDRFFAVRPEGSVSTLKIQRTERGDSAVYLCASSPTPFGVRKSEQFFGPGTRLTVL.

In this sample, this clone turned up a few times. V usage is TRBV28 and J usage is TRBJ1-1, with D tentatively TRBD1 (5 bases). Germline values: CDR1 MDHEN, CDR2 SYDVKM. The germline V and J ends were trimmed by 6 bases and 11 bases, with 16 bases remaining between them. The CDR3 spans 12 residues. This CDR3 reads CASRVGVFTAFF. Written as DNA, the CDR3 is TGTGCCAGCAGAGTGGGGGTCTTTACGGCTTTCTTT.

This sequence joins TRBV7-3 and TRBJ2-3; weak D call: TRBD2 (5 bases). The CDR3 contains 13 residues. The V gene lost 6 bases and the J gene lost 4 bases, with 11 bases spanning the gap. Germline V gene sequence: CDR1 SGHTA, CDR2 FQGTGA. In DNA form, the CDR3 reads TGTGCCAGCAGTTCGGGGATCTCAGATACGCAGTATTTT. The encoded protein is CASSSGISDTQYF. Complete variable domain (other parts from reference TRBV7-3 and TRBJ2-3): GAGVSQTPSNKVTEKGKYVELRCDPISGHTALYWYRQSLGQGPEFLIYFQGTGAADDSGLPNDRFFAVRPEGSVSTLKIQRTERGDSAVYLCASSSGISDTQYFGPGTRLTVL.

The V gene is TRBV2, the J gene TRBJ2-1, with D perhaps given as TRBD1 or TRBD2 (5 bases each). The CDR3 covers 17 residues. Trimming stripped 2 bases from V and 7 bases from J, with 21 bases between. Germline V CDR1 and CDR2: SNHLY, FYNNEI. CDR3 in DNA: TGTGCCAGCAGTGAATGGGGTCTGGGGGAGCCCGGAAATGAGCAGTTCTTC. Its protein product is CASSEWGLGEPGNEQFF. Together with reference TRBV2 and TRBJ2-1, the CDR3 gives the full variable domain: EPEVTQTPSHQVTQMGQEVILRCVPISNHLYFYWYRQILGQKVEFLVSFYNNEISEKSEIFDDQFSVERPDGSNFTLKIRSTKLEDSAMYFCASSEWGLGEPGNEQFFGPGTRLTVL.

The rearrangement joins TRBV28 to TRBJ2-2, with TRBD2 matching 7 bases. In germline, CDR1 is MDHEN, CDR2 SYDVKM. V shed 6 bases and J 4 bases; nucleotides not matched to a gene: 8. The CDR3 extends over 15 amino acids. The CDR3 reads CASSRGDFSTGELFF. The CDR3 bases are TGTGCCAGCAGCCGGGGGGACTTCTCCACCGGGGAGCTGTTTTTT.

The chain is built from TRBV6-5 and TRBJ1-4; a possible D gene is TRBD1 (5 bases). The CDR3 length is 14 residues. Trimming removed 6 bases at V and 8 bases at J, with 16 bases between. Looked up from germline, CDR1 is MNHEY and CDR2 is SVGAGI. This CDR3 is CASRAGTRGEKLFF. The CDR3 region has the DNA TGTGCCAGCAGGGCCGGGACCCGCGGCGAAAAACTGTTTTTT.

V gene TRBV18 combines with J gene TRBJ2-3; maybe TRBD2 (5 bases). Trimming removed 3 bases at V and 4 bases at J, with 14 bases between. The germline V gene has CDR1 KGHSH and CDR2 LQKENI. The CDR3 extends over 15 amino acids. This CDR3 is CASSPNPGVADTQYF. Written as DNA, the CDR3 is TGTGCCAGCTCACCCAATCCCGGGGTGGCAGATACGCAGTATTTT.

Here the CDR3 DNA reads TGTGCCAGCAGCTTGACGTCACGGACTAGCAACCAAGAGACCCAGTACTTC. It is translated as CASSLTSRTSNQETQYF. The V call is TRBV5-4, the J call TRBJ2-5, with 8 positions matching TRBD2. The CDR3 contains 17 residues. Looked up from germline, CDR1 is SGHNT and CDR2 is YYREEE (reference sequence). After removal of 1 base from V and 0 bases from J, the junction contained 8 bases not matched to a gene.

V and J are TRBV28 and TRBJ2-7; no clear D. In germline, CDR1 is MDHEN, CDR2 SYDVKM. There are 11 residues in the CDR3. V was clipped by 5 bases and J by 3 bases, with 5 bases between them. The CDR3 DNA reads TGTGCCAGCAGTGACTTCTACGAGCAGTACTTC. Amino acid sequence: CASSDFYEQYF.

J is TRBJ1-1 and V is TRBV11-1; TRBD1 might be the D (6 bases). The CDR3 runs to 15 residues. Trimming removed 2 bases from V and 4 bases from J, with 14 bases in between. The germline gives CDR1 SGHAT, CDR2 FQDESV (reference sequence). For the CDR3, the DNA is TGTGCCAGCAGCTTAAACAGGGTGGTAGTCACTGAAGCTTTCTTT. It encodes CASSLNRVVVTEAFF.

J is TRBJ1-1 and V is TRBV6-1; perhaps TRBD1 as D (5 bases). V was clipped by 4 bases and J by 0 bases, with 12 bases between them. The germline CDR1 and CDR2 sequences are MNHNS and SASEGT. The CDR3 contains 15 residues. In DNA form, the CDR3 reads TGTGCCAGCAGTGGCGGGGGAGGGATGAACACTGAAGCTTTCTTT. Its protein is CASSGGGGMNTEAFF.

Regarding this clone: Other DNA sequences in the same sample also yield this CDR3. The chain is built from TRBV5-1 and TRBJ2-3; 14 bases are a match to TRBD2. Trimming removed 2 bases from V and 5 bases from J; junction bases left unmatched: 4. There are 16 residues in the CDR3. The germline V gene has CDR1 SGHRS and CDR2 YFSETQ. DNA of the CDR3: TGCGCCAGCAGCTTAGGACTAGCGGGAGGAATAGATACGCAGTATTTT. It encodes CASSLGLAGGIDTQYF.

The chain couples TRBV30 to TRBJ1-2; D possibly corresponds to TRBD1 (5 bases). The V end lost 3 bases, the J end lost 6 bases, and 11 bases lay between the germline ends. This CDR3 is 12 amino acids long. Germline V gene sequence: CDR1 GTSNPN, CDR2 SVGIG (reference sequence). Here the CDR3 DNA reads TGTGCCTGGAGGCCCAGGGTCGATGGCTACACCTTC. The encoded protein is CAWRPRVDGYTF.

This chain connects TRBV11-3 to TRBJ2-7; 10 bases line up with TRBD2. The CDR3 consists of 16 residues. The trim removed 2 bases at V and 4 bases at J, leaving 8 bases unmatched. Germline assignment: CDR1 SGHNT and CDR2 YENEEA. The DNA of the CDR3 is TGTGCCAGCAGCTTATTAGCGGGAGGCCCGCCTTACGAGCAGTACTTC. It encodes CASSLLAGGPPYEQYF.